What follows are 8 T cell receptor beta chains derived from one specimen sequenced in a study of shared clonotypes between healthy human individuals. Using immunoSEQ multiplex PCR, the repertoire was profiled, and TCRdb retains in-frame clones only, with some absent. The table includes 2,500,000 or so clones, under 95% detected once. Sequenced sample: naive CD4+ T cells from PBMCs. Subset indicated: CD45RA+ positively selected. Every receptor here comes from a man between 18 and 29 years old in good health. Some clones in this sample may be carry-over from other donors' samples.

The chain links TRBV7-2 to TRBJ2-1, with a weak D call TRBD2 (6 bases). The CDR3 contains 14 residues. Between the trimmed V and J ends, which lost 1 base and 15 bases, there was a span of 19 bases. Germline V gene data show CDR1 as SGHTA and CDR2 as FQGNSA. Here the CDR3 reads CASSLGGTASGWFF. Written as DNA, the CDR3 is TGTGCCAGCAGCTTAGGGGGGACGGCAAGCGGGTGGTTCTTC.

Here the CDR3 reads CASSFDSRGGNEQFF. CDR3 nucleotides: TGCGCCAGCAGCTTTGATAGTAGAGGGGGCAATGAGCAGTTCTTC. The chain carries TRBV5-1 and TRBJ2-1, with D perhaps matching TRBD1 (6 bases). CDR1 is SGHRS and CDR2 is YFSETQ in the germline V gene. The V end lost 2 bases, the J end lost 6 bases, and 15 bases lay between the germline ends. This CDR3 has 15 residues.

The rearrangement uses TRBV5-6 and TRBJ2-3; possibly TRBD1 or TRBD2 for D (5 bases each). V lost 7 bases to trimming and J lost 9 bases, with 24 bases between them. The germline gives CDR1 SGHDT, CDR2 YYEEEE. The CDR3 has 15 amino acids. CDR3 sequence reads: CASRPPGTVRGTQYF. The CDR3, as DNA: TGTGCCAGCCGGCCCCCCGGGACGGTCCGAGGCACGCAGTATTTT.

On this clone: The same CDR3 is also encoded by other DNA sequences in this sample. The chain uses TRBV18 and TRBJ1-2; no definite D call. Germline assignment: CDR1 KGHSH and CDR2 LQKENI. Trimming cost V 3 bases and J 2 bases, with 7 bases left between them. The CDR3 has 13 residues. For the CDR3, the DNA is TGTGCCAGCTCACCGGCAGGCAACTATGGCTACACCTTC. Translated: CASSPAGNYGYTF.

The chain employs TRBV5-5 and TRBJ2-7; the D gene is possibly TRBD1 (5 bases). Germline lookup yields CDR1 SGHKS and CDR2 YYEKEE (reference sequence). Trimming removed 4 bases from V and 0 bases from J, with 14 bases in between. The CDR3 totals 15 residues. The CDR3 DNA sequence: TGTGCCAGCAGCCTACAGGATAACTTCTCCTACGAGCAGTACTTC. Protein: CASSLQDNFSYEQYF.

The chain recombines TRBV29-1 with TRBJ2-3, with 8 bases aligning to TRBD2. V lost 5 bases and J lost 0; bases outside the gene matches: 4. The CDR3 extends over 14 amino acids. Germline-derived CDR1 and CDR2 are SQVTM and ANQGSEA. CDR3 nucleotide sequence: TGCAGCGTTTCGGCTAGCGGGAGCACAGATACGCAGTATTTT. It encodes CSVSASGSTDTQYF.

The rearrangement uses TRBV7-8 and TRBJ2-3; 7 bases match TRBD2. The J segment lost 3 bases and the V segment lost 5 bases, leaving 5 bases of the junction unmatched. CDR1 and CDR2 from the germline V gene are SGHVS and FQNEAQ. The CDR3 runs to 14 residues. CDR3 sequence: CASSRMGGTDTQYF. CDR3 nucleotide sequence: TGTGCCAGCAGCCGGATGGGAGGGACAGATACGCAGTATTTT.

As regards this clone: This sample includes further DNA sequences coding for the same CDR3. The chain couples TRBV15 to TRBJ2-2; D gene ambiguous. V was trimmed by 0 bases and J by 7 bases, leaving 6 bases between them. CDR1 and CDR2 (germline): LNHNV, YYDKDF (reference sequence). CDR3 length: 13 amino acids. The CDR3 DNA reads TGTGCCACCAGCAGAGATCTCGGCGGGGAGCTGTTTTTT. This sequence encodes CATSRDLGGELFF.